The 5 T cell receptor beta chains listed next were all sequenced from one sample in a study of monozygotic twins with inflammatory bowel disease (dated by TCRdb to the late 2010s). Library prep was done by 5' RACE. The listed sequencing device is Illumina HiSeq 2500. TCRdb reprocessed the reads into one record per CDR3 protein sequence, lacking DNA. This sample's table has entries for about 330,000 distinct CDR3 sequences. The ten largest clones take up approximately 2% of the sample. The sequencing input was blood. These receptors all come from a human donor with ulcerative colitis or Crohn's disease, or a healthy co-twin of an affected twin (not recorded which).

The rearrangement links TRBV7-3 to TRBJ2-1. CDR3 size: 13 residues. Germline V gene sequence: CDR1 SGHTA, CDR2 FQGTGA. This CDR3 reads CASSLELYNEQFF.

The chain is built from TRBV11-2 and TRBJ2-3; there is no DNA to check the TCRdb D call of TRBD1. This CDR3 contains 14 residues. The V gene's germline CDR1 is SGHAT and CDR2 FQNNGV. CDR3 protein: CASSLGGPTDTQYF.

The chain uses TRBV19 and TRBJ2-1; as DNA is missing, the TRBD2 call by TCRdb cannot be tested. Germline-derived CDR1 and CDR2 are LNHDA and SQIVND (reference sequence). The CDR3 runs to 16 residues. CDR3 loop: CASSILAGGPINEQFF.

The genes are TRBV30 and TRBJ2-3; the D call from TCRdb, TRBD1, cannot be confirmed without DNA. Per the germline V gene, CDR1 is GTSNPN and CDR2 is SVGIG (reference sequence). The CDR3 is made up of 13 amino acids. The chain's CDR3 is CAWSVGDGDTQYF.

The chain uses TRBV12-3 or TRBV12-4 and TRBJ1-1; the TCRdb call, TRBD1, lacks DNA for checking. The CDR3 is 16 amino acids. The CDR3 loop reads CASSDPVGFMNTEAFF.